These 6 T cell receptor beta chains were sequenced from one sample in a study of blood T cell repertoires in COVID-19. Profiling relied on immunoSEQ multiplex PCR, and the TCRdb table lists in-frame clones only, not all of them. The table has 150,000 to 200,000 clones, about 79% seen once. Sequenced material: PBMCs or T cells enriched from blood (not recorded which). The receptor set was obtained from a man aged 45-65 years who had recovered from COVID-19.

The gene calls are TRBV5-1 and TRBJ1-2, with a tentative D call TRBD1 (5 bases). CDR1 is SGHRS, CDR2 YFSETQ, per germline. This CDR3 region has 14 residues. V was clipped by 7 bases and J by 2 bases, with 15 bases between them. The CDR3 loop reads CASRPGGRNYGYTF. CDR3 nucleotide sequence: TGCGCCAGCCGGCCCGGGGGTAGGAACTATGGCTACACCTTC. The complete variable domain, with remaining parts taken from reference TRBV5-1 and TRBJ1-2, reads KAGVTQTPRYLIKTRGQQVTLSCSPISGHRSVSWYQQTPGQGLQFLFEYFSETQRNKGNFPGRFSGRQFSNSRSEMNVSTLELGDSALYLCASRPGGRNYGYTFGSGTRLTVV.

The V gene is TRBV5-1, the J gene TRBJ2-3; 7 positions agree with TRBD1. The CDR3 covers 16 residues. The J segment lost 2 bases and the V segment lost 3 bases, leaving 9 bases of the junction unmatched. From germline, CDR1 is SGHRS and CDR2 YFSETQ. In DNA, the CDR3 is TGCGCCAGCAGCTCCCGACGACAGGGCCTCACAGATACGCAGTATTTT. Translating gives CASSSRRQGLTDTQYF.

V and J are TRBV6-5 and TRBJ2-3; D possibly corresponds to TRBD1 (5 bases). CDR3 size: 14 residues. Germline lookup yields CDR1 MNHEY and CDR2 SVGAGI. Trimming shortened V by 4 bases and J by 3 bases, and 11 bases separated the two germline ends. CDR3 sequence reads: CASSLIGVTDTQYF. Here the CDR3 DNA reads TGTGCCAGCAGTTTAATAGGGGTTACAGATACGCAGTATTTT.

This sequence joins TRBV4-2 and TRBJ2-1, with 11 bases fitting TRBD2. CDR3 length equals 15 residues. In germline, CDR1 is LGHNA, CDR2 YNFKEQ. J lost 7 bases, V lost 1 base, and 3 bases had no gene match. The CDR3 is CASSQVAGGLNEQFF. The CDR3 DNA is TGTGCCAGCAGCCAAGTAGCGGGGGGGCTTAATGAGCAGTTCTTC.

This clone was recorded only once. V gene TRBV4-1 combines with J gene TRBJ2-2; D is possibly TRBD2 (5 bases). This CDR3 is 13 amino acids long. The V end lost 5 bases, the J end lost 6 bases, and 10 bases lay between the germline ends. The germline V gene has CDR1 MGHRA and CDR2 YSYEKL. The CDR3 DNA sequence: TGCGCCAGCAGCGAACCCGGGGCCGGGGAGCTGTTTTTT. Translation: CASSEPGAGELFF.

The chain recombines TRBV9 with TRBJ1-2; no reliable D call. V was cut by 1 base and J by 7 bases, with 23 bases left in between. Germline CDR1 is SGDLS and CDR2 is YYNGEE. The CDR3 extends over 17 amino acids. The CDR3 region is CASSVIREGLVGSGYTF. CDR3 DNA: TGTGCCAGCAGCGTAATTAGGGAGGGTCTTGTGGGAAGTGGCTACACCTTC.